Listed below are T cell receptor beta chains from one sample, sequenced in a study of blood T cell repertoires in COVID-19. TCRdb keeps only in-frame clones here, not all; method: immunoSEQ multiplex PCR. The sample records around 70,000 clones, 70% to 80% being singletons. The sequenced material came from peripheral blood. The receptor set was obtained from a man between 60 and 75 years old with active or convalescent COVID-19. The conserved cysteine and the conserved F or W are not part of the CDR3 here.

>TRBV27|TRBJ1-1
ASSLKLRGETEAF
>TRBV7-9|TRBJ1-4
ASSPQGSGRYEKLF
>TRBV5-4|TRBJ1-5
ASSLGGQGASNQPQH
>TRBV9|TRBJ2-3
ASSPWRGGSDTQY
>TRBV19|TRBJ2-5
ASSIPGQGGVGETQY
>TRBV7-9|TRBJ1-2
ASSLRGEILANYGYT
>TRBV5-4|TRBJ1-6
ASSFTRTGNNSPLH
>TRBV6-5|TRBJ2-5
ASSYSGQGIETQY
>TRBV5-6|TRBJ2-1
ASSLQGGEGRNEQF
>TRBV28|TRBJ1-1
ASSPAVGGEAF
>TRBV7-2|TRBJ1-1
ASSLDYQGVTEAF
>TRBV6-5|TRBJ2-7
ASSPDRVEQY
>TRBV7-2|TRBJ1-2
ASRSGRGYGYT
>TRBV13|TRBJ1-1
ASSLPRVNTEAF
>TRBV18|TRBJ1-1
ASSPQVGNTEAF
>TRBV18|TRBJ1-1
ASSRATRIVPPEAF
>TRBV30|TRBJ1-5
AWSPEGNQPQH
>TRBV9|TRBJ2-7
ASSGSGTGAYEQY
>TRBV5-1|TRBJ2-1
ASSLVLAGNNEQF
>TRBV7-3|TRBJ2-3
ASSLVAGSTDTQY
>TRBV9|TRBJ2-5
ASSAQTSAIETQY
>TRBV3-1/TRBV3-2|TRBJ2-7
ASSHGDRNYEQY
>TRBV5-1|TRBJ2-7
ASSLMDSAYEQY